This TCR beta chain was sequenced in a study of OX40 agonist ivuxolimab in advanced cancers. Study in general: Partial responses were achieved by three patients, one with hepatocellular carcinoma and two with cutaneous melanoma.

The germline V gene has CDR1 KGHSH and CDR2 LQKENI. The V gene lost 0 bases and the J gene lost 3 bases, with 15 bases spanning the gap. There are 17 residues in the CDR3. Here immunoSEQ multiplex PCR was the method, and the copy in TCRdb shows in-frame clones only, minus some. The sample has some 45,000 clones; approximately 92% are singletons. The sequence derives from an adult with an advanced solid tumor such as melanoma, head and neck, liver or kidney cancer. The chain couples TRBV18 to TRBJ2-1; possibly TRBD2 for D (7 bases). Sample: CD4+ or CD8+ T cells sorted from blood, taken in a trial of the OX40 agonist ivuxolimab. In DNA form, the CDR3 reads TGTGCCAGCTCACCACCGAATTCCGGGGGGCGCTACAATGAGCAGTTCTTC. Translating it yields CASSPPNSGGRYNEQFF. The full variable domain, in which reference TRBV18 and TRBJ2-1 provide the parts outside the CDR3, is NAGVMQNPRHLVRRRGQEARLRCSPMKGHSHVYWYRQLPEEGLKFMVYLQKENIIDESGMPKERFSAEFPKEGPSILRIQQVVRGDSAAYFCASSPPNSGGRYNEQFFGPGTRLTVL.